This T cell receptor (beta chain) was recorded in a study of STAT3 mutations in large granular lymphocyte leukemia. Study-wide results and caveats: Every T-cell large granular lymphocyte leukemia patient had at least one immunodominant TCR beta clonotype.

Germline V gene data show CDR1 as GTSNPN and CDR2 as SVGIG (reference sequence). The CDR3 covers 11 residues. V was clipped by 2 bases and J by 7 bases, with 9 bases between them. The repertoire was sequenced with immunoSEQ multiplex PCR; TCRdb's copy has only in-frame clones and lacks some. The top ten clones hold roughly 45% of a sample with under 20,000 clones, approximately 92% of them seen once. Notes on this clone: Its matching antigen is unknown.

The V and J genes are TRBV30 and TRBJ2-7; D not resolved. Sequencing was carried out using peripheral blood mononuclear cells. The TCR originated in a man aged 60-69 years with T-cell large granular lymphocyte leukemia. Some clones in this sample may be carry-over from other donors' samples. The chain's CDR3 is CAWSSLREQYF. CDR3 nucleotides: TGTGCCTGGAGTTCCCTACGAGAGCAGTACTTC.